The text below deals with one T cell receptor (beta chain). With random hexamers, reverse transcription was performed on about 0.5 to 1 ug of RNA. The TCR beta CDR3 was amplified by immunoSEQ multiplex PCR across 54 Vbeta, 13 Jbeta. TCRdb used MiXCR to reprocess the immunoSEQ multiplex PCR reads, holding one entry per CDR3 protein. The data contain 150,000 to 200,000 distinct CDR3 sequences, around 96% of them seen just once; the ten biggest clones take up 0.085% to 0.12%. This entry comes from a study of CD8 T cells in Susac syndrome. Per the germline V gene, CDR1 is LGHDT and CDR2 is YNNKEL (reference sequence). V was clipped by 0 bases and J by 9 bases, with 18 bases between them. The CDR3 contains 16 residues. Controls were drawn from healthy donors and were matched for age and sex.

This clonotype was sampled from a human donor in good health. Sequencing input: CD4+ T cells from PBMCs. V is TRBV3-1 and J is TRBJ2-1; D is possibly TRBD2 (5 bases). The CDR3 coding sequence is TGTGCCAGCAGCCAAGAATGGCTTGGAGTAGCGTCTGAGCAGTTCTTC. It is translated as CASSQEWLGVASEQFF.